This TCR beta chain was sequenced for a study of blood T cell repertoires in COVID-19. For the study at large: The cDNA or gDNA used as material had been derived from T cells, B-cell-depleted T cells, or PBMCs.

CDR1 is KGHDR, CDR2 SFDVKD, per germline. The V gene end was trimmed by 4 bases and the J gene end by 5 bases; junction bases not matched to a gene: 10. This CDR3 has 15 amino acids. Enrolled during active infection, Seattle patients were then followed longitudinally. Original processing notes: Counts of nucleated cells, estimated from reference gene primer amplification, were obtained. Produced via immunoSEQ multiplex PCR; TCRdb's table is partial and in-frame only. Clone size and the V and J calls come from that table; the DNA yielded D and trimming. This repertoire shows fewer than 200,000 clones, roughly 82% found once; its top ten account for 6.5% to 9%.

The receptor comes from a woman in her thirties or forties with COVID-19, enrolled during active disease. Sequenced material: peripheral blood. This chain links TRBV24-1 with TRBJ2-7, with 7 bases matching TRBD1. The DNA for the CDR3 is TGTGCCACCAGTGAATTCTCTAACAGGGGACACGAGCAGTACGTC. Residues: CATSEFSNRGHEQYV.